The next 18 T cell receptor beta chains were all read from a single sample in a study of PD-1 blockade in classical Hodgkin lymphoma. Data came from immunoSEQ multiplex PCR; TCRdb stores just in-frame clones and leaves some out. The sample consists of about 50,000 clones, around 90% of them appearing once. All the patients suffered relapse after autologous stem cell transplantation, and brentuximab vedotin exposure differed. The sample in question was peripheral blood mononuclear cells (PBMCs), obtained before the second cycle of nivolumab. These receptors were obtained from a human donor with classical Hodgkin lymphoma.

This chain links TRBV5-1 with TRBJ1-1; 9 bases are shared with TRBD1. This CDR3 has 15 residues. Looked up from germline, CDR1 is SGHRS and CDR2 is YFSETQ. J gave up 6 bases and V 1 base, and 7 bases lay outside the gene matches. The CDR3: CASSLTGGDGSEAFF. The CDR3 DNA reads as TGCGCCAGCAGCTTGACAGGGGGCGATGGGTCTGAAGCTTTCTTT.

This clone was seen more than once but under ten times. The rearrangement joins TRBV14 to TRBJ2-2; D may be TRBD1 (6 bases). CDR3 size: 17 residues. Trimming removed 3 bases from V and 2 bases from J, with 16 bases in between. In germline, CDR1 is SGHDN, CDR2 FVKESK. The CDR3 is CASSHRRGRVNTGELFF. Written as DNA, the CDR3 is TGTGCCAGCAGCCACCGCAGGGGAAGGGTTAACACCGGGGAGCTGTTTTTT. Together with reference TRBV14 and TRBJ2-2, the CDR3 gives the full variable domain: EAGVTQFPSHSVIEKGQTVTLRCDPISGHDNLYWYRRVMGKEIKFLLHFVKESKQDESGMPNNRFLAERTGGTYSTLKVQPAELEDSGVYFCASSHRRGRVNTGELFFGEGSRLTVL.

J is TRBJ1-1 and V is TRBV4-2; the D is unclear. Germline CDR1 is LGHNA and CDR2 is YNFKEQ. V lost 0 bases to trimming and J lost 11 bases, with 16 bases between them. The CDR3 runs 14 residues. CDR3 region: CASSQDRLGQAAFF. In nucleotides, the CDR3 is TGTGCCAGCAGCCAAGATCGGTTGGGTCAAGCGGCTTTCTTT.

V is TRBV7-2 and J is TRBJ2-7; no definite D call. Germline values: CDR1 SGHTA, CDR2 FQGNSA. V was clipped by 1 base and J by 3 bases, with 13 bases between them. The CDR3 length is 15 residues. In DNA form, the CDR3 reads TGTGCCAGCAGCTTAGGCCGCGGCGGTATCTACGAGCAGTACTTC. Residues: CASSLGRGGIYEQYF.

The gene calls are TRBV7-2 and TRBJ1-1; a possible D gene is TRBD1 (6 bases). This CDR3 has 12 amino acids. V gave up 5 bases and J gave up 9 bases, with 13 bases separating them. CDR1 and CDR2 (germline): SGHTA, FQGNSA. The CDR3 DNA reads as TGTGCCAGCAGCCCACGGGACACACAAGCTTTCTTT. It specifies CASSPRDTQAFF. Variable domain in full (rest from reference TRBV7-2 and TRBJ1-1): GAGVSQSPSNKVTEKGKDVELRCDPISGHTALYWYRQSLGQGLEFLIYFQGNSAPDKSGLPSDRFSAERTGGSVSTLTIQRTQQEDSAVYLCASSPRDTQAFFGQGTRLTVV.

The chain combines TRBV5-1 with TRBJ2-5, with 12 bases that match TRBD2. CDR3 length: 15 residues. Trimming removed 3 bases from V and 5 bases from J; junction bases left unmatched: 5. The germline CDR1 and CDR2 sequences are SGHRS and YFSETQ. The CDR3 reads CASSSTGTSGETQYF. Here the CDR3 DNA reads TGCGCCAGCAGCTCGACCGGGACTAGCGGGGAGACCCAGTACTTC.

This chain uses TRBV5-1 with TRBJ1-4; TRBD1 matches at 8 bases. Germline V lookup: CDR1 SGHRS, CDR2 YFSETQ. Trimming took 3 bases from V and 8 from J; bases not matched to a gene: 6. This CDR3 is 14 amino acids long. DNA of the CDR3: TGCGCCAGCAGCTCCCAGGGGGCCGGGGAAAAACTGTTTTTT. It specifies CASSSQGAGEKLFF. The full variable domain, with the rest looked up from reference TRBV5-1 and TRBJ1-4, is KAGVTQTPRYLIKTRGQQVTLSCSPISGHRSVSWYQQTPGQGLQFLFEYFSETQRNKGNFPGRFSGRQFSNSRSEMNVSTLELGDSALYLCASSSQGAGEKLFFGSGTQLSVL.

The chain recombines TRBV7-9 with TRBJ1-2; TRBD1 matches 7 bases. Germline CDR1 and CDR2: SEHNR and FQNEAQ (reference sequence). After removal of 5 bases from V and 7 bases from J, the junction contained 7 bases not matched to a gene. CDR3 size: 13 residues. CDR3 nucleotides: TGTGCCAGCAGCCTAGGGACAGTTAGTGGCTACACCTTC. This codes for CASSLGTVSGYTF.

This rearrangement joins TRBV5-1 to TRBJ2-1, with 11 bases lining up with TRBD2. Germline-derived CDR1 and CDR2 are SGHRS and YFSETQ. V trimming: 0 bases; J trimming: 6 bases; junction bases outside the gene matches: 8. CDR3 length equals 17 residues. CDR3 in amino acids: CASSLALLAGAPNEQFF. For the CDR3, the DNA is TGCGCCAGCAGCTTGGCCTTACTAGCGGGGGCGCCCAATGAGCAGTTCTTC. Full variable domain (missing parts from reference TRBV5-1 and TRBJ2-1): KAGVTQTPRYLIKTRGQQVTLSCSPISGHRSVSWYQQTPGQGLQFLFEYFSETQRNKGNFPGRFSGRQFSNSRSEMNVSTLELGDSALYLCASSLALLAGAPNEQFFGPGTRLTVL.

The rearrangement links TRBV2 to TRBJ1-6; D might be TRBD1 (6 bases). Deletions cut 6 bases from V and 3 bases from J, with 15 bases between. The length of the CDR3 is 16 residues. The germline V gene has CDR1 SNHLY and CDR2 FYNNEI. The CDR3, as DNA: TGTGCCAGCAGCATGACGCGGACAGACTATAATTCACCCCTCCACTTT. Translating it yields CASSMTRTDYNSPLHF. The full variable domain, completed using reference TRBV2 and TRBJ1-6, is EPEVTQTPSHQVTQMGQEVILRCVPISNHLYFYWYRQILGQKVEFLVSFYNNEISEKSEIFDDQFSVERPDGSNFTLKIRSTKLEDSAMYFCASSMTRTDYNSPLHFGNGTRLTVT.

V and J are TRBV5-6 and TRBJ2-7; 7 bases map to TRBD1. The germline CDR1 and CDR2 sequences are SGHDT and YYEEEE. The CDR3 has 15 residues. V shed 2 bases, J shed 5 bases, and the junction held 10 bases outside the gene matches. CDR3 nucleotides: TGTGCCAGCAGCTTAATCCCGACAGGGTGGGACGAGCAGTACTTC. Residues: CASSLIPTGWDEQYF.

V is TRBV6-5 and J is TRBJ2-5, with D perhaps TRBD1 (6 bases). The length of the CDR3 is 14 residues. Deletions cut 8 bases from V and 2 bases from J, with 15 bases between. The germline V gene has CDR1 MNHEY and CDR2 SVGAGI. The CDR3 here is CASRNNGQQETQYF. In DNA, the CDR3 is TGTGCCAGCCGTAACAATGGACAGCAAGAGACCCAGTACTTC.

The rearrangement uses TRBV29-1 and TRBJ2-5; 10 positions match TRBD2. This CDR3 has 11 amino acids. Trimming removed 7 bases from V and 7 bases from J; junction bases left unmatched: 3. Germline values: CDR1 SQVTM, CDR2 ANQGSEA. CDR3 sequence: CSASGGGTQYF. The DNA for the CDR3 is TGCAGCGCTAGCGGGGGCGGGACCCAGTACTTC.

This clone was observed a single time. The chain carries TRBV11-2 and TRBJ2-2, with 14 bases aligning to TRBD2. J was trimmed by 1 base and V by 5 bases; bases with no gene match: 6. CDR3 length: 18 residues. Per the germline V gene, CDR1 is SGHAT and CDR2 is FQNNGV. This CDR3 reads CASSVAGTSGGNTGELFF. CDR3 coding DNA: TGTGCCAGCAGCGTCGCCGGGACTAGCGGGGGGAACACCGGGGAGCTGTTTTTT.

DNA for the CDR3: TGCGCCAGCAGCTTGGGCCCGGGGGTCACAGATACGCAGTATTTT. It codes for CASSLGPGVTDTQYF. The chain is built from TRBV5-1 and TRBJ2-3; D perhaps matches TRBD2 (6 bases). The V and J ends lost 0 bases and 2 bases respectively, with 10 bases between them. The germline V gene has CDR1 SGHRS and CDR2 YFSETQ. The CDR3 sequence is 15 residues long.

The genes are TRBV19 and TRBJ2-5; 7 bases are shared with TRBD2. Per germline, CDR1 LNHDA and CDR2 SQIVND (reference sequence). J gave up 1 base and V 6 bases, and 8 bases lay outside the gene matches. The CDR3 runs to 15 residues. The CDR3 sequence: CASSSGERGQETQYF. CDR3 in DNA: TGTGCCAGTAGCAGCGGGGAAAGGGGCCAAGAGACCCAGTACTTC.

The V and J genes are TRBV18 and TRBJ1-2; TRBD1 aligns across 9 bases. The ends lost 6 bases at V and 7 bases at J; junction bases unmatched: 12. Germline assignment: CDR1 KGHSH and CDR2 LQKENI. The CDR3 totals 15 residues. CDR3 in DNA: TGTGCCAGCTCTATACCGGGACAGGGATCGCGTGGCTACACCTTC. Translating it yields CASSIPGQGSRGYTF.

The rearrangement joins TRBV7-8 to TRBJ2-4; 8 bases agree with TRBD1. Germline V gene lookup returns CDR1 SGHVS and CDR2 FQNEAQ. CDR3 size: 15 residues. With 4 bases clipped from V and 0 bases from J, the junction kept 2 bases outside the gene matches. The CDR3 loop reads CASSSGQVAKNIQYF. The CDR3 coding sequence is TGTGCCAGCAGCTCGGGACAGGTAGCCAAAAACATTCAGTACTTC.